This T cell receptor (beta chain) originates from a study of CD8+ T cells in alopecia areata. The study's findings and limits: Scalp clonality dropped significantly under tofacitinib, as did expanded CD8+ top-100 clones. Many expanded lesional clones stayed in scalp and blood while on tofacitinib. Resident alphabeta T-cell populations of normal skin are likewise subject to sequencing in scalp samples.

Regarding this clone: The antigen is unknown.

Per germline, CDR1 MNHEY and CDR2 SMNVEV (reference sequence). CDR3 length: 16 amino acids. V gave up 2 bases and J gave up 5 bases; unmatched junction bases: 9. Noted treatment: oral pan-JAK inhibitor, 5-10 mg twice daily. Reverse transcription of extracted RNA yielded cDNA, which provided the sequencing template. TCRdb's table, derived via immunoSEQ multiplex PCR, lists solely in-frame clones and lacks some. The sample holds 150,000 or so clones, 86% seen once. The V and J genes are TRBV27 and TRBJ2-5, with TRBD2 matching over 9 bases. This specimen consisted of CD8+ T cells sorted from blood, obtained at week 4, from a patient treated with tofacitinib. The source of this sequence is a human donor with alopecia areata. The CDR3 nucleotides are TGTGCCAGCAGTTTAAGCGCGGGAGGGTATCGGGAGACCCAGTACTTC. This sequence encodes CASSLSAGGYRETQYF.